The sequence of this T cell receptor beta chain was determined in a study of T cells in Graves' hyperthyroidism and ophthalmopathy. Findings and limits, study-wide: Peripheral blood also featured most of the thyroid clonotypes expanded above 0.001.

RNA transcripts gave rise to amplified TCR beta CDR3 regions. Initially, a first-round RT-PCR of the TCR CDR3 employed the HTBI primer set. TCRdb re-called the multiplex PCR reads with MiXCR, one entry per CDR3 protein. In the table there are under 250,000 distinct CDR3 sequences, roughly 18% of which are singletons. The ends were cut back, 4 bases at V and 0 bases at J, with 13 bases in the middle. Germline V gene data show CDR1 as MGHDK and CDR2 as SYGVNS. The CDR3 consists of 16 residues. This clonotype was counted a few times. Its target is not known. The origin of this receptor is a man aged 45 to 65 with Graves' hyperthyroidism. This chain links TRBV25-1 with TRBJ2-1; maybe TRBD2 (5 bases). Sequences were obtained from blood. The CDR3 DNA follows: TGTGCCAGCAGTGTGGCTAGCCGTAGCTCCTACAATGAGCAGTTCTTC. Translation gives CASSVASRSSYNEQFF. Using reference TRBV25-1 and TRBJ2-1 for the parts outside the CDR3, the full variable domain is EADIYQTPRYLVIGTGKKITLECSQTMGHDKMYWYQQDPGMELHLIHYSYGVNSTEKGDLSSESTVSRIRTEHFPLTLESARPSHTSQYLCASSVASRSSYNEQFFGPGTRLTVL.